This TCR beta chain was recovered during a study of blood T cell repertoires in COVID-19. In the study overall: Donors in the United States, Italy and Spain gave samples during acute or convalescent COVID-19.

In germline, CDR1 is KGHSH, CDR2 LQKENI. The V gene lost 2 bases and the J gene lost 9 bases, with 13 bases spanning the gap. CDR3 length: 13 amino acids. Produced via immunoSEQ multiplex PCR; TCRdb's table is partial and in-frame only. The sample includes roughly 26,000 clones, approximately 64% of them seen just once. The receptor's source is a man aged 55 to 70 with active or convalescent COVID-19. The chain links TRBV18 to TRBJ1-2, with D tentatively TRBD1 (5 bases). Specimen: peripheral blood. Here the CDR3 reads CASSPKQAESYTF. The CDR3 nucleotides are TGTGCCAGCTCACCAAAACAGGCGGAGAGCTACACCTTC.